These 18 T cell receptor beta chains were sequenced from one sample in a study of blood T cell repertoires in COVID-19. Generated by immunoSEQ multiplex PCR, the TCRdb table keeps only in-frame clones and is missing some. The data show about 190,000 clones, with around 85% seen just once and roughly 12% held by the top ten. Sequencing used peripheral blood. These receptor sequences come from a woman aged 45-59 years with acute or convalescent COVID-19.

V and J are TRBV2 and TRBJ1-1, with TRBD1 matching over 8 bases. Looked up from germline, CDR1 is SNHLY and CDR2 is FYNNEI. CDR3 size: 13 residues. With V trimmed by 5 bases and J by 6 bases, 5 bases remained unmatched. CDR3 protein: CASSIDRGAEAFF. Here the CDR3 DNA reads TGTGCCAGCAGTATCGACAGGGGCGCTGAAGCTTTCTTT.

V usage is TRBV5-6 and J usage is TRBJ1-6; possibly TRBD1 for D (6 bases). This CDR3 contains 15 residues. V lost 4 bases to trimming and J lost 1 base, with 9 bases between them. The V gene's germline CDR1 is SGHDT and CDR2 YYEEEE. The CDR3 loop is CASSPRGSYNSPLHF. Here the CDR3 DNA reads TGTGCCAGCAGCCCTAGGGGGTCCTATAATTCACCCCTCCACTTT.

The chain joins TRBV3-1 (or the pseudogene TRBV3-2) to TRBJ1-1; D possibly corresponds to TRBD1 (5 bases). Deletions cut 0 bases from V and 2 bases from J, with 13 bases between. Germline CDR1 is LGHDT and CDR2 is YNNKEL (reference sequence). The CDR3 contains 16 residues. CDR3 in DNA: TGTGCCAGCAGCCAAGAGCAACAGGCAGGAAACACTGAAGCTTTCTTT. Protein: CASSQEQQAGNTEAFF.

This clone was seen once. The chain uses TRBV19 and TRBJ2-7, with 12 positions matching TRBD2. CDR3 size: 17 residues. Germline lookup yields CDR1 LNHDA and CDR2 SQIVND (reference sequence). V lost 2 bases, J lost 8 bases, and 13 bases stayed unmatched. CDR3 region: CASSITRTSGERMKQYF. The CDR3 DNA follows: TGTGCCAGTAGTATAACAAGGACTAGCGGGGAGCGGATGAAGCAGTACTTC.

The CDR3 here is CASSLGQGDTIYF. The CDR3, as DNA: TGTGCCAGCAGCTTGGGACAGGGTGACACCATATATTTT. The rearrangement joins TRBV7-9 to TRBJ1-3, with 9 bases that match TRBD1. Germline-derived CDR1 and CDR2 are SEHNR and FQNEAQ (reference sequence). The ends lost 3 bases at V and 8 bases at J; junction bases unmatched: 2. There are 13 residues in the CDR3.

The chain employs TRBV19 and TRBJ2-4; the D gene is possibly TRBD2 (5 bases). There are 16 residues in the CDR3. V lost 5 bases to trimming and J lost 0 bases, with 14 bases between them. CDR1 is LNHDA, CDR2 SQIVND, per germline (reference sequence). This CDR3 reads CASSGYSGLAKNIQYF. The CDR3 region has the DNA TGTGCCAGTAGTGGCTACTCTGGACTAGCCAAAAACATTCAGTACTTC.

The table lists this clone with a count of one. The V gene is TRBV14, the J gene TRBJ2-7, with TRBD1 identical over 10 bases. Germline CDR1 is SGHDN and CDR2 is FVKESK. The CDR3 sequence is 14 residues long. V gave up 6 bases and J gave up 3 bases; unmatched junction bases: 5. This chain's CDR3 is CASRGTGDGYEQYF. For the CDR3, the DNA is TGTGCCAGCAGGGGGACAGGGGATGGCTACGAGCAGTACTTC.

The J gene is TRBJ2-2, the V gene TRBV5-1, with 7 nucleotides matching TRBD2. Germline loops: CDR1 SGHRS, CDR2 YFSETQ. This CDR3 has 16 amino acids. With V trimmed by 0 bases and J by 4 bases, 6 bases remained unmatched. CDR3 sequence: CASSLAQREGTGELFF. DNA of the CDR3: TGCGCCAGCAGCTTGGCCCAGCGGGAAGGCACCGGGGAGCTGTTTTTT. The variable domain in full, with the rest retrieved from reference TRBV5-1 and TRBJ2-2, is KAGVTQTPRYLIKTRGQQVTLSCSPISGHRSVSWYQQTPGQGLQFLFEYFSETQRNKGNFPGRFSGRQFSNSRSEMNVSTLELGDSALYLCASSLAQREGTGELFFGEGSRLTVL.

The gene calls are TRBV19 and TRBJ2-7, with D maybe TRBD2 (6 bases). The CDR3 consists of 14 residues. CDR1 LNHDA and CDR2 SQIVND come from the germline V gene (reference sequence). The germline V and J ends were trimmed by 7 bases and 0 bases, with 13 bases remaining between them. The CDR3 spells CASKPRGSSYEQYF. The CDR3 nucleotides are TGTGCCAGTAAGCCCCGGGGGAGCTCCTACGAGCAGTACTTC. Full variable domain (rest looked up from reference TRBV19 and TRBJ2-7): DGGITQSPKYLFRKEGQNVTLSCEQNLNHDAMYWYRQDPGQGLRLIYYSQIVNDFQKGDIAEGYSVSREKKESFPLTVTSAQKNPTAFYLCASKPRGSSYEQYFGPGTRLTVT.

J is TRBJ2-1 and V is TRBV4-2, with TRBD2 matching over 11 bases. The CDR3 totals 15 residues. The trim removed 4 bases at V and 8 bases at J, leaving 7 bases unmatched. Germline lookup yields CDR1 LGHNA and CDR2 YNFKEQ. Written as DNA, the CDR3 is TGTGCCAGCAGCCCACTAGCGGGGGCGGGGGATGAGCAGTTCTTC. It translates to CASSPLAGAGDEQFF.

This rearrangement joins TRBV3-1 (or the pseudogene TRBV3-2) to TRBJ1-2; tentative D call: TRBD1 (6 bases). Germline CDR1 and CDR2: LGHDT and YNNKEL (reference sequence). Trimming removed 1 base at V and 3 bases at J, with 15 bases between. The CDR3 has 16 residues. This CDR3 reads CASSQGVVQGHYGYTF. DNA for the CDR3: TGTGCCAGCAGCCAAGGAGTTGTACAGGGTCACTATGGCTACACCTTC.

This clone was counted once. The chain employs TRBV6-6 and TRBJ1-1; D is possibly TRBD1 (6 bases). Trimming cost V 5 bases and J 0 bases, with 19 bases left between them. This CDR3 has 17 amino acids. Germline CDR1 and CDR2: MNHNY and SVGAGI (reference sequence). The CDR3, as DNA: TGTGCCAGCAGTCCCCGGACAGATTTTAGTATGAACACTGAAGCTTTCTTT. Amino acids: CASSPRTDFSMNTEAFF.

V is TRBV7-8 and J is TRBJ1-5; 10 bases match TRBD1. Germline-derived CDR1 and CDR2 are SGHVS and FQNEAQ. There are 15 residues in the CDR3. V shed 4 bases and J 6 bases; nucleotides not matched to a gene: 6. CDR3 loop: CASSSDRGRFQPQHF. The CDR3 region has the DNA TGTGCCAGCAGCTCCGACAGGGGGCGCTTTCAGCCCCAGCATTTT.

The chain recombines TRBV25-1 with TRBJ2-7, with D possibly matching TRBD1 (5 bases). The CDR3 is 11 amino acids. Trimming pared 4 bases from V and 6 bases from J, leaving 7 bases between. The germline V gene has CDR1 MGHDK and CDR2 SYGVNS. CDR3 in DNA: TGTGCCAGCAGTGGTACAGGCGAGCAGTACTTC. As protein: CASSGTGEQYF.

This rearrangement joins TRBV4-2 to TRBJ2-2; 7 positions agree with TRBD2. V lost 4 bases and J lost 1; bases outside the gene matches: 3. There are 15 residues in the CDR3. The germline CDR1 and CDR2 sequences are LGHNA and YNFKEQ. The CDR3 region is CASSRSGGNTGELFF. Written as DNA, the CDR3 is TGTGCCAGCAGCCGCTCGGGGGGGAACACCGGGGAGCTGTTTTTT.

V usage is TRBV29-1 and J usage is TRBJ2-2; D possibly corresponds to TRBD1 (6 bases). The CDR3 runs 14 residues. Germline V gives CDR1 SQVTM, CDR2 ANQGSEA. V was cut by 4 bases and J by 4 bases, with 13 bases left in between. The CDR3 sequence: CSVATGLGTGELFF. In nucleotides, the CDR3 is TGCAGCGTTGCGACAGGCCTGGGCACCGGGGAGCTGTTTTTT.

This sequence joins TRBV7-9 and TRBJ2-1, with D maybe TRBD2 (6 bases). Deletions cut 4 bases from V and 0 bases from J, with 16 bases between. The CDR3 length is 17 residues. Per germline, CDR1 SEHNR and CDR2 FQNEAQ (reference sequence). The CDR3 DNA reads as TGTGCCAGCAGCTCCGTCGTGGCTAGCGCCTCCTACAATGAGCAGTTCTTC. Its protein product is CASSSVVASASYNEQFF. Full variable domain (remainder filled in from reference TRBV7-9 and TRBJ2-1): DTGVSQNPRHKITKRGQNVTFRCDPISEHNRLYWYRQTLGQGPEFLTYFQNEAQLEKSRLLSDRFSAERPKGSFSTLEIQRTEQGDSAMYLCASSSVVASASYNEQFFGPGTRLTVL.

The rearrangement joins TRBV5-8 to TRBJ2-7, with TRBD1 identical over 12 bases. The ends lost 2 bases at V and 5 bases at J; junction bases unmatched: 11. Germline lookup yields CDR1 SGHTS and CDR2 YDEGEE. The CDR3 runs to 17 residues. The CDR3 sequence: CASSLEGQGAKGNEQYF. The CDR3 DNA reads as TGTGCCAGCAGCTTAGAGGGACAGGGGGCTAAGGGAAACGAGCAGTACTTC.